The clone carrying this T cell receptor (beta chain) was detected ten times or more. Its antigen is unknown. The entry originates in a study of human T cells and chemical hapten exposure. Looking at the study overall: 2% DPC was applied to approximately 2 cm by approximately 2 cm of upper inner arm skin for sensitization. Findings of the study overall: All donors were alopecia patients, so their immunity may differ from that of healthy people. Counts of TCRs above 1 in 1000 frequency stayed unchanged with DPC sensitization.

Time point noted: patch test 2, 6 weeks after DPC sensitization. Treatment meaning: therapeutic diphenylcyclopropenone sensitization with weekly scalp DPC. TCRdb called the RACE reads again in MiXCR, with one record for every CDR3 protein. The table lists about 82,000 distinct CDR3 sequences, 6.6% of them singletons. V shed 4 bases and J 3 bases; nucleotides not matched to a gene: 9. Germline assignment: CDR1 ENHRY and CDR2 SYGVKD. CDR3 size: 17 residues. The sequences come from whole blood, collected in connection with sensitization to the hapten diphenylcyclopropenone (DPC). The rearrangement joins TRBV10-3 to TRBJ2-1; 10 bases are shared with TRBD2. The clonotype originates from a woman in her twenties or thirties with alopecia areata. Some clones in this sample may be carry-over from other donors' samples. DNA for the CDR3: TGTGCCATCAGTGCAAATAGCGGGGGGACCTTCTACAATGAGCAGTTCTTC. Translation: CAISANSGGTFYNEQFF.